The 7 T cell receptor beta chains listed next were all sequenced from one sample in a study of early T cells in non-severe SARS-CoV-2 infection. TCRdb reprocessed the 5' RACE reads via MiXCR and lists one record per CDR3 protein. The repertoire consists of 70,000 or so distinct CDR3 sequences, with 10% occurring once and the leading ten covering roughly 7.5%. Material: whole blood, obtained at baseline. The receptors shown here come from an adult who was a healthcare worker with PCR-confirmed SARS-CoV-2 infection or an uninfected control (not recorded which).

V is TRBV6-2 or TRBV6-3 and J is TRBJ2-3; perhaps TRBD2 as D (5 bases). The CDR3 runs 14 residues. CDR1 and CDR2 (germline): MNHEY, SVGEGT. The V end was cut by 7 bases, the J end by 0 bases, with 11 bases between. DNA of the CDR3: TGTGCCAGCACACCGACTACCAGCACAGATACGCAGTATTTT. Translation gives CASTPTTSTDTQYF.

The chain recombines TRBV20-1 with TRBJ1-2, with a possible D match to TRBD1 (5 bases). The V end lost 1 base, the J end lost 4 bases, and 10 bases lay between the germline ends. CDR1 is DFQATT, CDR2 SNEGSKA, per germline (reference sequence). The CDR3 covers 13 residues. The CDR3 DNA is TGCAGTGCTAGAGTCGGGGGTGGCTATGGCTACACCTTC. It codes for CSARVGGGYGYTF.

For the CDR3, the DNA is TGTGCCAGCAGTTTTAGCGGGGAGGCCACAGATACGCAGTATTTT. Its protein is CASSFSGEATDTQYF. The chain links TRBV6-5 to TRBJ2-3, with 8 positions matching TRBD2. This CDR3 region has 15 residues. The J segment lost 2 bases and the V segment lost 4 bases, leaving 5 bases of the junction unmatched. Germline V CDR1 and CDR2: MNHEY, SVGAGI.

This chain uses TRBV20-1 with TRBJ2-7; 10 bases map to TRBD2. Germline V gene lookup returns CDR1 DFQATT and CDR2 SNEGSKA (reference sequence). Losses at the gene ends were 5 bases for V and 2 bases for J; bases not matched to a gene: 9. The CDR3 extends over 15 amino acids. The CDR3 sequence: CSAFRTGTSAYEQYF. CDR3 coding DNA: TGCAGTGCTTTCCGAACCGGGACTAGCGCCTACGAGCAGTACTTC.

This clonotype has only a few counts. The chain carries TRBV14 and TRBJ2-7; either TRBD1 or TRBD2 may supply D (5 bases each). The CDR3 spans 14 residues. The V and J ends lost 6 bases and 0 bases respectively, with 12 bases between them. Germline CDR1 is SGHDN and CDR2 is FVKESK. CDR3 residues: CASSRDGSSYEQYF. The CDR3 DNA is TGTGCCAGCAGTCGGGACGGAAGCTCCTACGAGCAGTACTTC.

This clonotype has more than one count but fewer than ten. This rearrangement joins TRBV5-1 to TRBJ2-7, with D possibly being TRBD1 or TRBD2 (6 bases each). Germline-derived CDR1 and CDR2 are SGHRS and YFSETQ. The V end lost 2 bases, the J end lost 3 bases, and 18 bases lay between the germline ends. CDR3 length equals 16 residues. In DNA form, the CDR3 reads TGCGCCAGCAGCTTTACTCCAGGGGTCGGGAGCTACGAGCAGTACTTC. This translates into CASSFTPGVGSYEQYF.

This clonotype showed up many times. The chain employs TRBV19 and TRBJ2-7; 8 positions match TRBD1. V gave up 5 bases and J gave up 3 bases; unmatched junction bases: 3. Germline V gene data show CDR1 as LNHDA and CDR2 as SQIVND (reference sequence). This CDR3 contains 13 residues. The CDR3 loop reads CASSGTGHYEQYF. In DNA form, the CDR3 reads TGTGCCAGTAGTGGGACAGGACACTACGAGCAGTACTTC.